This T cell receptor beta chain was found in a study of STAT5B mutations in CD4+ large granular lymphocyte leukemia. Study details: Healthy donors showed HLA-associated enrichment of the CDR3 'QG' motif.

Using immunoSEQ multiplex PCR, the repertoire was profiled, and TCRdb retains in-frame clones only, with some absent. Counted here are around 35,000 clones, around 90% occurring once; the ten biggest clones make up roughly 3.2%. Whole-study findings and limits: Compared with healthy controls (2/35), patient top clones favored TRBV06 (8/27). CD4-sorted patient repertoires seemed more clonal than healthy CD4+ repertoires.

With 7 bases clipped from V and 4 bases from J, the junction kept 14 bases outside the gene matches. The CDR3 sequence is 17 residues long. Germline assignment: CDR1 MDHEN and CDR2 SYDVKM. Concerning this clone itself: Its antigen is not known.

Buffy coats from healthy blood donors served as controls. The sequenced sample was CD4+ T cells from blood buffy coats. The chain is built from TRBV28 and TRBJ2-2, with 8 bases fitting TRBD2. The clonotype was recovered from a human donor in good health. CDR3 region: CASISSAGGGSTGELFF. CDR3 bases: TGTGCCAGCATTTCTAGTGCGGGAGGTGGGTCCACCGGGGAGCTGTTTTTT.